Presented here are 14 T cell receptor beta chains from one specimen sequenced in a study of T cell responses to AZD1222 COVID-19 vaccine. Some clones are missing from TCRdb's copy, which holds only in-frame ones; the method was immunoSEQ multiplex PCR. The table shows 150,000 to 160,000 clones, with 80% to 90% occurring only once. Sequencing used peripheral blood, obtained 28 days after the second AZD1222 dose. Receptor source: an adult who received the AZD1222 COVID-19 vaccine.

The CDR3 DNA sequence: TGTGCCAGTAGTTCTGGACGGAATCTTAATGAAAAACTGTTTTTT. Translating it yields CASSSGRNLNEKLFF. This chain links TRBV19 with TRBJ1-4; D is unresolved. The germline V gene encodes CDR1 LNHDA and CDR2 SQIVND (reference sequence). The CDR3 length is 15 residues. The ends were cut back, 5 bases at V and 4 bases at J, with 14 bases in the middle. The whole variable domain, filled in from reference TRBV19 and TRBJ1-4, reads DGGITQSPKYLFRKEGQNVTLSCEQNLNHDAMYWYRQDPGQGLRLIYYSQIVNDFQKGDIAEGYSVSREKKESFPLTVTSAQKNPTAFYLCASSSGRNLNEKLFFGSGTQLSVL.

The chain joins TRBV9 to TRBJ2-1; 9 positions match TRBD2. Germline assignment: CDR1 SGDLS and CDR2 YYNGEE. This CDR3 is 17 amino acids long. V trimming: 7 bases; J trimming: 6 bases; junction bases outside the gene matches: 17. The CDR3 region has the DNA TGTGCCAGCGGAGATAGCGGGAGCCTACCCAAGGGCAATGAGCAGTTCTTC. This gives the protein CASGDSGSLPKGNEQFF.

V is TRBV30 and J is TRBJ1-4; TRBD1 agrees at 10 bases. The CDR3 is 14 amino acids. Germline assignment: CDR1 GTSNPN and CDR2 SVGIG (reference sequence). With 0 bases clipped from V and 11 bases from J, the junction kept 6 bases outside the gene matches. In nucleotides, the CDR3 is TGTGCCTGGAGTGTGGGACAGGGGCAACGGAAACTGTTTTTT. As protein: CAWSVGQGQRKLFF.

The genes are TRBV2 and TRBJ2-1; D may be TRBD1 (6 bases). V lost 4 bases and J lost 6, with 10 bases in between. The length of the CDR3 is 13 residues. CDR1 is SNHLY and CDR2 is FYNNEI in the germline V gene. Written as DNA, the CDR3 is TGTGCCAGCAGTGGGGGGCGCGGCAATGAGCAGTTCTTC. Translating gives CASSGGRGNEQFF.

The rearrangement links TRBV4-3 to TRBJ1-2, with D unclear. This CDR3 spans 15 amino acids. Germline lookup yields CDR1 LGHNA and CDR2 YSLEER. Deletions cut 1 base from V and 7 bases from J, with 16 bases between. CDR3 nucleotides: TGCGCCAGCAGCCAAGGGGGAGCGAGGGCGGGTGGCTACACCTTC. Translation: CASSQGGARAGGYTF.

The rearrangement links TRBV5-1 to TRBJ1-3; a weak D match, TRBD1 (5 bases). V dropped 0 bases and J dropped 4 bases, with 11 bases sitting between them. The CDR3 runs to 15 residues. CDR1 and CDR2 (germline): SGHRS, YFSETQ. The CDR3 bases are TGCGCCAGCAGCTTGGGAGGGGTAATCGGAAACACCATATATTTT. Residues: CASSLGGVIGNTIYF.

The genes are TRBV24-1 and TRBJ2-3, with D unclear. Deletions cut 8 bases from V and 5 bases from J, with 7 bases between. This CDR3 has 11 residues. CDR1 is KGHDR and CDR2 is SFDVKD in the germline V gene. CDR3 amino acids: CATNHGDTQYF. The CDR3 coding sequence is TGTGCCACCAATCATGGAGATACGCAGTATTTT.

This chain's CDR3 is CASSLMDRENTEAFF. The CDR3 region has the DNA TGTGCCAGCAGCTTAATGGACAGGGAGAACACTGAAGCTTTCTTT. The rearrangement links TRBV7-2 to TRBJ1-1; 8 bases map to TRBD1. J was trimmed by 1 base and V by 2 bases; bases with no gene match: 3. This CDR3 is 15 amino acids long. CDR1 is SGHTA and CDR2 is FQGNSA in the germline V gene. The variable domain in full, completed from reference TRBV7-2 and TRBJ1-1, reads GAGVSQSPSNKVTEKGKDVELRCDPISGHTALYWYRQSLGQGLEFLIYFQGNSAPDKSGLPSDRFSAERTGGSVSTLTIQRTQQEDSAVYLCASSLMDRENTEAFFGQGTRLTVV.

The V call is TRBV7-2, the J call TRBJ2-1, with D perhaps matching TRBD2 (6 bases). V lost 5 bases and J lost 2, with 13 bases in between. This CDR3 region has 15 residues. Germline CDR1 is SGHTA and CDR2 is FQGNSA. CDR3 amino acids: CASSNSGNPYNEQFF. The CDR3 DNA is TGTGCCAGCAGCAATAGCGGAAATCCCTACAATGAGCAGTTCTTC. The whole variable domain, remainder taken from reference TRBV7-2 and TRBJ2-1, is GAGVSQSPSNKVTEKGKDVELRCDPISGHTALYWYRQSLGQGLEFLIYFQGNSAPDKSGLPSDRFSAERTGGSVSTLTIQRTQQEDSAVYLCASSNSGNPYNEQFFGPGTRLTVL.

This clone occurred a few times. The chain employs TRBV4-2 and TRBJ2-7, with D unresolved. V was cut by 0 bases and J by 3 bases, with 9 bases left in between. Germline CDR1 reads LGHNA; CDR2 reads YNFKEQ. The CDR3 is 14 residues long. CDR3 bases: TGTGCCAGCAGCCAAGATAGCAGTCTCTACGAGCAGTACTTC. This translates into CASSQDSSLYEQYF.

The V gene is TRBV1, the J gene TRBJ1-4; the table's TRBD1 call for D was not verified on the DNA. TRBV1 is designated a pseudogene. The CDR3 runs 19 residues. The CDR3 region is CTSSQGGDRGPGGDEKLFF. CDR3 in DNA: TGCACCAGCAGCCAGGGAGGAGACAGGGGGCCAGGAGGTGACGAAAAACTGTTTTTT.

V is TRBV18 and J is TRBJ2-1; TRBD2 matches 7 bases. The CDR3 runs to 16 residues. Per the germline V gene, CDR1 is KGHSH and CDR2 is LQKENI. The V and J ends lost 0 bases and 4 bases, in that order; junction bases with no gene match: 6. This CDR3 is CASSPPLASGYNEQFF. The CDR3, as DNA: TGTGCCAGCTCACCACCGTTGGCTAGCGGATACAATGAGCAGTTCTTC.

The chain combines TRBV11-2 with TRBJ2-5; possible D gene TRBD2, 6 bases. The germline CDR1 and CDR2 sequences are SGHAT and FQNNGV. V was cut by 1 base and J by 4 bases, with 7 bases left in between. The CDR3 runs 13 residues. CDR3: CASSLAGAETQYF. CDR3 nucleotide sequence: TGTGCCAGCAGCTTAGCGGGAGCAGAGACCCAGTACTTC.

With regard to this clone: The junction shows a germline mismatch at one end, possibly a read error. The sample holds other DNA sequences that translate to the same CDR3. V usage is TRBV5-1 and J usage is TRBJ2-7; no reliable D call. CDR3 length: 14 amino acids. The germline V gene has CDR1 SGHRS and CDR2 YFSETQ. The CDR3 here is CASSLVGFTYEQYF. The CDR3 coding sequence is TGTGCCAGCAGCTTGGTAGGGTTTACCTACGAGCAGTACTTC.